These 28 T cell receptor beta chains originate from one sample sequenced in a study of blood T cell repertoires in COVID-19. TCRdb keeps only in-frame clones here, not all; method: immunoSEQ multiplex PCR. The sample consists of around 230,000 clones, just over 85% of them appearing once. Sequenced: peripheral blood. The receptors originated from a middle-aged man with COVID-19, enrolled during active disease.

The chain joins TRBV7-9 to TRBJ2-5, with D uncertain. V was trimmed by 3 bases and J by 3 bases, leaving 11 bases between them. The CDR3 loop spans 14 amino acids. Germline V lookup: CDR1 SEHNR, CDR2 FQNEAQ (reference sequence). The CDR3 DNA reads as TGTGCCAGCAGCTTGATGGGCCAGAAAGAGACCCAGTACTTC. This sequence encodes CASSLMGQKETQYF.

This chain uses TRBV28 with TRBJ1-2; 7 bases map to TRBD1. Germline V gene lookup returns CDR1 MDHEN and CDR2 SYDVKM. This CDR3 is built from 15 residues. Unmatched junction bases numbered 6, after V lost 3 bases and J lost 2 bases. CDR3 protein: CASSLVGGGNYGYTF. Here the CDR3 DNA reads TGTGCCAGCAGTTTGGTAGGAGGGGGCAACTATGGCTACACCTTC.

This rearrangement joins TRBV19 to TRBJ1-2, with TRBD1 as a possible D gene (5 bases). V lost 4 bases to trimming and J lost 8 bases, with 23 bases between them. CDR1 is LNHDA and CDR2 is SQIVND in the germline V gene (reference sequence). The CDR3 runs to 16 residues. CDR3 coding DNA: TGTGCCAGTAGTAATCTTCCAGGACAAGGTGCCGGGGGCTACACCTTC. It codes for CASSNLPGQGAGGYTF.

As DNA, the CDR3 is TGTGCCAGCAGTTTTCGAGGAGGGGTTGAGCAGTTCTTC. It is translated as CASSFRGGVEQFF. The chain uses TRBV12-3 or TRBV12-4 and TRBJ2-1; D may be TRBD2 (6 bases). V was cut by 3 bases and J by 9 bases, with 12 bases left in between. The CDR3 covers 13 residues.

The chain joins TRBV5-1 to TRBJ2-1; 7 bases agree with TRBD1. CDR3 size: 14 residues. CDR1 and CDR2 (germline): SGHRS, YFSETQ. V gave up 3 bases and J gave up 5 bases; unmatched junction bases: 5. The CDR3, as DNA: TGCGCCAGCAGCTCCCCCGGACAGGACAATGAGCAGTTCTTC. Translated: CASSSPGQDNEQFF.

This chain uses TRBV6-6 with TRBJ1-5, with 8 bases identical to TRBD1. This CDR3 is 15 amino acids long. The V gene end was trimmed by 2 bases and the J gene end by 6 bases; junction bases not matched to a gene: 6. Germline assignment: CDR1 MNHNY and CDR2 SVGAGI (reference sequence). This CDR3 is CASSYHRGAGQPQHF. In DNA, the CDR3 is TGTGCCAGCAGTTACCACAGGGGGGCGGGTCAGCCCCAGCATTTT.

This chain connects TRBV5-1 to TRBJ2-1; TRBD2 aligns across 9 bases. Germline-derived CDR1 and CDR2 are SGHRS and YFSETQ. This CDR3 region has 16 residues. Trimming took 0 bases from V and 7 from J; bases not matched to a gene: 8. DNA for the CDR3: TGCGCCAGCAGCTTGGCGGGCGGGGGGGCGTTAAATGAGCAGTTCTTC. Its translation: CASSLAGGGALNEQFF.

The chain uses TRBV7-9 and TRBJ2-2; a possible D gene is TRBD1 (6 bases). Germline V gene lookup returns CDR1 SEHNR and CDR2 FQNEAQ (reference sequence). The germline V and J ends were trimmed by 5 bases and 6 bases, with 19 bases remaining between them. The CDR3 sequence is 16 residues long. The chain's CDR3 is CASSDATGLGSGELFF. The CDR3, as DNA: TGTGCCAGCAGCGACGCTACAGGGTTGGGATCCGGGGAGCTGTTTTTT. The full variable domain, in which reference TRBV7-9 and TRBJ2-2 provide the parts outside the CDR3, is DTGVSQNPRHKITKRGQNVTFRCDPISEHNRLYWYRQTLGQGPEFLTYFQNEAQLEKSRLLSDRFSAERPKGSFSTLEIQRTEQGDSAMYLCASSDATGLGSGELFFGEGSRLTVL.

The chain is built from TRBV19 and TRBJ1-1, with D perhaps matching TRBD1 (6 bases). CDR1 and CDR2 (germline): LNHDA, SQIVND (reference sequence). V was clipped by 7 bases and J by 0 bases, with 9 bases between them. The CDR3 extends over 13 amino acids. The CDR3 region is CASTDRLNTEAFF. CDR3 nucleotide sequence: TGTGCCAGTACTGACAGGCTGAACACTGAAGCTTTCTTT. Together with reference TRBV19 and TRBJ1-1, the CDR3 gives the full variable domain: DGGITQSPKYLFRKEGQNVTLSCEQNLNHDAMYWYRQDPGQGLRLIYYSQIVNDFQKGDIAEGYSVSREKKESFPLTVTSAQKNPTAFYLCASTDRLNTEAFFGQGTRLTVV.

Written as DNA, the CDR3 is TGTGCCAGCAGCTTTGGGACAGGGGTCCCATATGGCTACACCTTC. Translation: CASSFGTGVPYGYTF. The chain is built from TRBV7-9 and TRBJ1-2; 10 bases line up with TRBD1. CDR1 and CDR2 from the germline V gene are SEHNR and FQNEAQ (reference sequence). The CDR3 sequence is 15 residues long. V dropped 3 bases and J dropped 5; count of bases not matched to a gene: 6. The full variable domain, in which reference TRBV7-9 and TRBJ1-2 provide the parts outside the CDR3, is DTGVSQNPRHKITKRGQNVTFRCDPISEHNRLYWYRQTLGQGPEFLTYFQNEAQLEKSRLLSDRFSAERPKGSFSTLEIQRTEQGDSAMYLCASSFGTGVPYGYTFGSGTRLTVV.

The V and J genes are TRBV5-1 and TRBJ2-1; TRBD2 matches 13 bases. Germline CDR1 reads SGHRS; CDR2 reads YFSETQ. The CDR3 is 19 residues long. V lost 1 base, J lost 0 bases, and 7 bases stayed unmatched. The CDR3 nucleotides read TGCGCCAGCAGCTTGACTGGGACTAGCGGGGCGGGCTCCTACAATGAGCAGTTCTTC. This translates into CASSLTGTSGAGSYNEQFF.

V gene TRBV6-1 combines with J gene TRBJ2-7; D gene ambiguous. The CDR3 contains 13 residues. Germline V gives CDR1 MNHNS, CDR2 SASEGT. V dropped 1 base and J dropped 2 bases, with 6 bases sitting between them. The CDR3 sequence is CASSEGDTYEQYF. Here the CDR3 DNA reads TGTGCCAGCAGTGAAGGCGATACCTACGAGCAGTACTTC.

The rearrangement joins TRBV5-1 to TRBJ2-7; TRBD2 aligns across 7 bases. Germline loops: CDR1 SGHRS, CDR2 YFSETQ. The CDR3 covers 16 residues. V lost 4 bases to trimming and J lost 2 bases; unmatched junction nucleotides: 12. CDR3 coding DNA: TGCGCCAGCAGCCGGAGCGGGGCCCACCCCCCCTACGAGCAGTACTTC. Its protein is CASSRSGAHPPYEQYF. The full variable domain, its missing parts supplied by reference TRBV5-1 and TRBJ2-7, is KAGVTQTPRYLIKTRGQQVTLSCSPISGHRSVSWYQQTPGQGLQFLFEYFSETQRNKGNFPGRFSGRQFSNSRSEMNVSTLELGDSALYLCASSRSGAHPPYEQYFGPGTRLTVT.

This chain links TRBV5-6 with TRBJ1-4; 7 nucleotides line up with TRBD1. The germline CDR1 and CDR2 sequences are SGHDT and YYEEEE. V lost 5 bases, J lost 7 bases, and 2 bases stayed unmatched. The CDR3 totals 12 residues. The CDR3 sequence is CASSYRGEKLFF. In DNA, the CDR3 is TGTGCCAGCAGTTACAGGGGTGAAAAACTGTTTTTT.

The V call is TRBV5-1, the J call TRBJ2-6; 9 nucleotides match TRBD2. Trimming at V came to 9 bases and at J to 1 base, leaving 23 bases not matched to a gene. Germline CDR1 is SGHRS and CDR2 is YFSETQ. The CDR3 covers 21 residues. CDR3 protein: CATVGPYGPSGRTSGANVLTF. The CDR3, as DNA: TGCGCCACTGTAGGCCCCTATGGCCCCAGCGGGAGGACTTCTGGGGCCAACGTCCTGACTTTC.

The chain uses TRBV6-5 and TRBJ1-2, with 10 bases lining up with TRBD1. This CDR3 is 15 amino acids long. Germline lookup yields CDR1 MNHEY and CDR2 SVGAGI. Unmatched junction bases numbered 6, after V lost 0 bases and J lost 8 bases. DNA of the CDR3: TGTGCCAGCAGTTACTCGGTGGGACAGGGGTACGGCTACACCTTC. It translates to CASSYSVGQGYGYTF.

V gene TRBV30 combines with J gene TRBJ2-5; perhaps TRBD2 as D (6 bases). The CDR3 is made up of 13 amino acids. The ends were cut back, 3 bases at V and 5 bases at J, with 13 bases in the middle. Germline lookup yields CDR1 GTSNPN and CDR2 SVGIG (reference sequence). The CDR3 DNA sequence: TGTGCCTGGAGGACTAGTGCGTGGGAGACCCAGTACTTC. Translation: CAWRTSAWETQYF.

DNA for the CDR3: TGCGCCAGCAGTGAGTTACAGGGCGAGCAGCCCCAGCATTTT. Translation gives CASSELQGEQPQHF. This sequence joins TRBV10-1 and TRBJ1-5, with D perhaps matching TRBD1 (6 bases). This CDR3 is built from 14 residues. The V end lost 1 base, the J end lost 7 bases, and 11 bases lay between the germline ends. Per the germline V gene, CDR1 is WNHNN and CDR2 is SYGVQD (reference sequence).

V is TRBV6-4 and J is TRBJ2-1; D might be TRBD2 (6 bases). The CDR3 is 16 amino acids. Germline CDR1 MRHNA, CDR2 SNTAGT. Deletions cut 0 bases from V and 6 bases from J, with 15 bases between. The CDR3 is CASSDSRREVINEQFF. The CDR3 coding sequence is TGTGCCAGCAGTGACTCAAGGAGGGAGGTCATCAATGAGCAGTTCTTC.

The V gene is TRBV5-4, the J gene TRBJ1-2; 8 bases line up with TRBD1. CDR1 is SGHNT, CDR2 YYREEE, per germline (reference sequence). Trimming cost V 1 base and J 2 bases; bases outside gene matches: 4. The CDR3 contains 15 residues. The CDR3 nucleotides read TGTGCCAGCAGCTTGTTGGGACAGGCAAACTATGGCTACACCTTC. This codes for CASSLLGQANYGYTF.

The genes are TRBV5-4 and TRBJ2-5; no clear D gene. From germline, CDR1 is SGHNT and CDR2 YYREEE (reference sequence). The CDR3 extends over 15 amino acids. Trimming shortened V by 0 bases and J by 2 bases, and 11 bases separated the two germline ends. The CDR3 region is CASSLELGQQETQYF. The CDR3 region has the DNA TGTGCCAGCAGCTTGGAGCTGGGCCAACAAGAGACCCAGTACTTC. The whole variable domain, remainder taken from reference TRBV5-4 and TRBJ2-5, is ETGVTQSPTHLIKTRGQQVTLRCSSQSGHNTVSWYQQALGQGPQFIFQYYREEENGRGNFPPRFSGLQFPNYSSELNVNALELDDSALYLCASSLELGQQETQYFGPGTRLLVL.

In its sample, this clone was seen once. Other DNA variants within this sample encode the same CDR3. The rearrangement links TRBV9 to TRBJ1-2; 7 positions match TRBD1. With V trimmed by 0 bases and J by 5 bases, 1 base remained unmatched. The V gene's germline CDR1 is SGDLS and CDR2 YYNGEE. CDR3 length equals 13 residues. As DNA, the CDR3 is TGTGCCAGCAGCGTAGGACAGGGATATGGCTACACCTTC. Amino acids: CASSVGQGYGYTF.

V and J are TRBV4-1 and TRBJ2-1, with 13 bases aligning to TRBD2. This CDR3 spans 15 amino acids. Germline CDR1 reads MGHRA; CDR2 reads YSYEKL. After removal of 4 bases from V and 7 bases from J, the junction contained 4 bases not matched to a gene. The chain's CDR3 is CASSLGLAGANEQFF. The CDR3, as DNA: TGCGCCAGCAGCCTCGGACTAGCGGGGGCGAATGAGCAGTTCTTC.

The V and J genes are TRBV9 and TRBJ2-1, with a weak D call TRBD2 (5 bases). Germline CDR1 is SGDLS and CDR2 is YYNGEE. The CDR3 sequence is 16 residues long. V lost 4 bases and J 1 base, leaving 15 bases between the germline ends. In DNA form, the CDR3 reads TGTGCCAGCAGCCCCAATGACGGCGGGTCCTACAATGAGCAGTTCTTC. Protein product: CASSPNDGGSYNEQFF.

In DNA form, the CDR3 reads TGTGCCAGCAGTTTAGCATTTCCCAGGGTGCTGTTTTTT. This encodes CASSLAFPRVLFF. The V call is TRBV12-3 or TRBV12-4, the J call TRBJ1-4; a weak D match, TRBD1 (5 bases). CDR3 length equals 13 residues. The V end was cut by 0 bases, the J end by 14 bases, with 13 bases between.

In this sample, this clone turned up a few times. The chain links TRBV27 to TRBJ1-1; a weak D match, TRBD1 (6 bases). The CDR3 totals 13 residues. From germline, CDR1 is MNHEY and CDR2 SMNVEV (reference sequence). The V gene lost 7 bases and the J gene lost 11 bases, with 20 bases spanning the gap. The CDR3 sequence: CASIPRQVGKAFF. The CDR3 bases are TGTGCCAGCATCCCTCGACAGGTGGGAAAGGCTTTCTTT.

The chain couples TRBV2 to TRBJ2-7; perhaps TRBD1 as D (6 bases). The CDR3 is 13 residues long. V was clipped by 2 bases and J by 5 bases, with 10 bases between them. The germline CDR1 and CDR2 sequences are SNHLY and FYNNEI. The CDR3: CASSELPGDEQYF. The DNA of the CDR3 is TGTGCCAGCAGTGAATTACCAGGGGACGAGCAGTACTTC. The full variable domain, its missing parts supplied by reference TRBV2 and TRBJ2-7, is EPEVTQTPSHQVTQMGQEVILRCVPISNHLYFYWYRQILGQKVEFLVSFYNNEISEKSEIFDDQFSVERPDGSNFTLKIRSTKLEDSAMYFCASSELPGDEQYFGPGTRLTVT.

The J gene is TRBJ2-7, the V gene TRBV27; maybe TRBD2 (5 bases). The CDR3 runs 15 residues. Deletions cut 0 bases from V and 2 bases from J, with 11 bases between. CDR1 is MNHEY and CDR2 is SMNVEV in the germline V gene (reference sequence). This CDR3 is CASSLSDSKAYEQYF. In DNA, the CDR3 is TGTGCCAGCAGTTTATCGGACTCAAAAGCCTACGAGCAGTACTTC.